These 12 T cell receptor beta chains originate from one sample sequenced in a study of T-cell memory formation after mild COVID-19. TCRdb passed the 5' RACE reads through MiXCR, listing each CDR3 protein once. The sample yields about 150,000 distinct CDR3 sequences, roughly 21% seen once. Sequences were obtained from PBMCs or a T cell subset sorted from them (not recorded which). The receptors come from an adult woman who had mild COVID-19 (a few samples of this study predate the infection). Cell type and time point are not known.

This chain uses TRBV10-3 with TRBJ2-7; 8 bases align to TRBD2. Germline values: CDR1 ENHRY, CDR2 SYGVKD. This CDR3 has 14 residues. The J segment lost 7 bases and the V segment lost 3 bases, leaving 8 bases of the junction unmatched. CDR3 nucleotides: TGTGCCATCAGTGATTCGGGGGGGCCTGGAGAGCAGTACTTC. Its protein product is CAISDSGGPGEQYF.

This clonotype came up a few times. The J gene is TRBJ2-2, the V gene TRBV5-4; D is undetermined. The germline V gene has CDR1 SGHNT and CDR2 YYREEE (reference sequence). Deletions cut 1 base from V and 3 bases from J, with 7 bases between. There are 14 residues in the CDR3. CDR3: CASSLSSHTGELFF. In DNA, the CDR3 is TGTGCCAGCAGCTTGAGTTCCCACACCGGGGAGCTGTTTTTT.

This clonotype was seen repeatedly, ten times or more. This rearrangement joins TRBV4-3 to TRBJ2-3; 9 bases map to TRBD2. This CDR3 contains 20 residues. Germline CDR1 is LGHNA and CDR2 is YSLEER. V shed 0 bases, J shed 4 bases, and the junction held 17 bases outside the gene matches. CDR3 amino acids: CASSQDMMLGGRAVADTQYF. The CDR3 nucleotides are TGCGCCAGCAGCCAAGATATGATGCTCGGCGGGAGGGCCGTAGCAGATACGCAGTATTTT.

This clonotype was observed a single time. The chain joins TRBV7-9 to TRBJ1-1; D is undetermined. Trimming cost V 8 bases and J 2 bases, with 24 bases left between them. Germline-derived CDR1 and CDR2 are SEHNR and FQNEAQ (reference sequence). The CDR3 has 17 residues. CDR3 DNA: TGTGCCAGCCGGACTAACCTCGACGGACCCTTTAACACTGAAGCTTTCTTT. Amino acids: CASRTNLDGPFNTEAFF.

This chain links TRBV7-2 with TRBJ1-4; no clear D gene. This CDR3 has 14 amino acids. Germline assignment: CDR1 SGHTA and CDR2 FQGNSA. V was trimmed by 2 bases and J by 7 bases, leaving 11 bases between them. For the CDR3, the DNA is TGTGCCAGCAGCTTAAGTAAGGATAGTGAAAAACTGTTTTTT. Its translation is CASSLSKDSEKLFF.

This clonotype was seen a handful of times. The chain carries TRBV7-8 and TRBJ2-1; D is uncertain. V was clipped by 1 base and J by 9 bases, with 7 bases between them. Germline loops: CDR1 SGHVS, CDR2 FQNEAQ. The CDR3 has 12 amino acids. The CDR3 region is CASSLDFFEQFF. The CDR3 nucleotides read TGTGCCAGCAGCTTAGACTTCTTTGAGCAGTTCTTC.

This clonotype has at least ten counts. The J gene is TRBJ2-5, the V gene TRBV5-1; D possibly corresponds to TRBD2 (6 bases). This CDR3 comprises 13 residues. From germline, CDR1 is SGHRS and CDR2 YFSETQ. Trimming left V 2 bases short and J 4 bases short, with 9 bases between. The DNA of the CDR3 is TGCGCCAGCAGCTTAGGAGGGACAGAGACCCAGTACTTC. It specifies CASSLGGTETQYF.

This clonotype was counted between two and nine times. The J gene is TRBJ2-2, the V gene TRBV12-3 or TRBV12-4; D uncertain. The CDR3 covers 13 residues. Deletions cut 6 bases from V and 6 bases from J, with 11 bases between. CDR3: CASRSLAAGELFF. Written as DNA, the CDR3 is TGTGCCAGCAGGTCCCTCGCGGCCGGGGAGCTGTTTTTT.

The V call is TRBV10-3, the J call TRBJ2-5; D is perhaps TRBD1 (5 bases). The V end lost 0 bases, the J end lost 5 bases, and 10 bases lay between the germline ends. This CDR3 spans 14 amino acids. The germline CDR1 and CDR2 sequences are ENHRY and SYGVKD. In DNA, the CDR3 is TGTGCCATCAGTGAGTCAACCGCAGGGGAGACCCAGTACTTC. This codes for CAISESTAGETQYF.

The chain is built from TRBV5-6 and TRBJ1-2, with 7 nucleotides matching TRBD1. Per germline, CDR1 SGHDT and CDR2 YYEEEE. The CDR3 extends over 15 amino acids. V gave up 5 bases and J gave up 8 bases; unmatched junction bases: 15. The CDR3 spells CASSLIQGTSQGYTF. The CDR3 region has the DNA TGTGCCAGCAGTCTAATACAGGGGACTAGCCAGGGCTACACCTTC. The complete variable domain, with remaining parts taken from reference TRBV5-6 and TRBJ1-2, reads DAGVTQSPTHLIKTRGQQVTLRCSPKSGHDTVSWYQQALGQGPQFIFQYYEEEERQRGNFPDRFSGHQFPNYSSELNVNALLLGDSALYLCASSLIQGTSQGYTFGSGTRLTVV.

In its sample, this clonotype was seen a few times. CDR3 coding DNA: TGTGCCAGTAGGCAGGCAGGGGTAGTCGGCTACACCTTC. Amino acids: CASRQAGVVGYTF. The genes are TRBV19 and TRBJ1-2; D may be TRBD1 (6 bases). V shed 6 bases and J shed 8 bases, with 16 bases lying between them. Germline CDR1 is LNHDA and CDR2 is SQIVND (reference sequence). This CDR3 has 13 residues.

The table lists this clonotype with a few counts. The rearrangement joins TRBV7-9 to TRBJ1-2; D is unclear. Germline V gene sequence: CDR1 SEHNR, CDR2 FQNEAQ (reference sequence). This CDR3 is built from 12 residues. The chain's CDR3 is CGRGRANYGYTF. CDR3 bases: TGTGGGAGAGGACGGGCAAACTATGGCTACACCTTC. Supplemented by reference TRBV7-9 and TRBJ1-2, the full variable domain reads DTGVSQNPRHKITKRGQNVTFRCDPISEHNRLYWYRQTLGQGPEFLTYFQNEAQLEKSRLLSDRFSAERPKGSFSTLEIQRTEQGDSAMYLCGRGRANYGYTFGSGTRLTVV.